What follows describes a single T cell receptor beta chain. Its antigen is not known. Several immunoSEQ plates held equal portions of the genomic DNA taken from each subset. The assay was immunoSEQ multiplex PCR, and TCRdb's table has in-frame clones only and misses some. The top ten hold 0.5% to 0.6% of the sample, which has roughly 1,000,000 clones, 75% to 85% seen once. These data are taken from a study of shared clonotypes between healthy human individuals. The study's findings and limits: A handful of donors had about 5% of their naive CD4 clonotypes in common. Generally, estimated richness proved larger in naive subsets than it did in memory subsets.

V was shortened by 3 bases and J by 5 bases, with 14 bases between the two germline ends. Germline V gives CDR1 SGHNT, CDR2 YYREEE (reference sequence). This CDR3 spans 14 amino acids. The specimen was memory CD4+ T cells from PBMCs. As to subset: CD45RA-negative fraction. This clonotype originated in a man aged 18 to 35 in good health. Some clones in this sample may be carry-over from other donors' samples. V and J are TRBV5-4 and TRBJ1-2, with D hard to call. CDR3 protein: CASSSPDGRYGYTF. The CDR3 DNA is TGTGCCAGCAGCTCCCCGGACGGAAGATATGGCTACACCTTC.